A selection of T cell receptor beta chains follows, all from one sample in a study of T cell responses to AZD1222 COVID-19 vaccine. The data were produced by immunoSEQ multiplex PCR, yet TCRdb's version contains in-frame clones alone and is incomplete. The sample holds about 74,000 clones; more than 80% are singletons and the top ten take under 3%. The sequencing used peripheral blood, collected on day 0 of AZD1222 vaccination. The receptors shown here come from an adult in good health. CDR3s include the opening cysteine and the closing phenylalanine or tryptophan. Rows may omit the clone size; those that give it use once, few, many or a size class.

J gene,clone size,V gene,CDR3 protein
TRBJ1-1,-,TRBV5-4,CASSSGTGAMNTEAFF
TRBJ1-2,-,TRBV6-4,CASSDEGTLEFFFGYTF
TRBJ2-7,-,TRBV29-1,CSVVSGTGVYEQYF
TRBJ2-7,-,TRBV4-3,CASSQETRTGGAYEQYF
TRBJ1-2,-,TRBV28,CASSSHTGGYGYTF
TRBJ1-3,-,TRBV4-2,CASSSLRGPGNTIYF
TRBJ1-1,-,TRBV4-3,CASSQGRHWNTEAFF
TRBJ2-7,-,TRBV4-1,CASSLETGSSYEQYF
TRBJ1-1,once,TRBV6-5,CASQRGRTEAFF
TRBJ1-1,-,TRBV29-1,CSVLAGDTEAFF
TRBJ2-2,-,TRBV9,CASSVVAGNTGELFF
TRBJ1-1,-,TRBV7-9,CASSLKDGGWAFF
TRBJ2-3,-,TRBV28,CASSRAGGGSTDTQYF
TRBJ2-1,-,TRBV3-1/TRBV3-2,CASSQDGTTINEQFF
TRBJ1-2,-,TRBV4-1,CASSQVGQGAGGYTF
TRBJ1-2,-,TRBV24-1,CATSDPGQGIDGYTF
TRBJ2-1,-,TRBV6-4,CASSETSGRGYNEQFF
TRBJ1-5,-,TRBV6-5,CASSRDRSNQPQHF
TRBJ1-4,-,TRBV3-1/TRBV3-2,CASSQGGTGRFF
TRBJ1-2,-,TRBV6-5,CASSHRQVRGYGYTF
TRBJ1-3,-,TRBV9,CASSMGQGASGNTIYF
TRBJ1-1,-,TRBV7-8,CASSLEGGDTEAFF
TRBJ1-4,-,TRBV4-1,CASSQQLRAEKLFF
TRBJ1-5,-,TRBV19,CASSTSPFDRGPQPQHF
TRBJ2-3,-,TRBV5-1,CASSWGTAPDTQYF
TRBJ1-1,-,TRBV19,CASKGQNEAFF
TRBJ2-2,-,TRBV9,CASSAPGAEIGELFF
TRBJ2-5,-,TRBV7-2,CASSLSETQYF
TRBJ1-3,-,TRBV18,CASSPRGDGSGNTIYF
TRBJ2-3,-,TRBV6-1,CASETSGGARDTQYF
TRBJ2-7,-,TRBV6-5,CASSYVGGEQYF
TRBJ1-5,-,TRBV7-8,CASSLGRARNQPQHF
TRBJ1-5,-,TRBV5-1,CASSLDSNQPQHF
TRBJ2-1,-,TRBV6-1,CASSATGTGTRSSYNEQFF
TRBJ2-4,-,TRBV28,CASGAPSIAKNIQYF
TRBJ1-5,few,TRBV19,CASSPRTGDSPYSNQPQHF
TRBJ2-5,-,TRBV7-2,CASSWPVGGGNQETQYF
TRBJ2-2,once,TRBV19,CASSIGTGAPGELFF
TRBJ1-3,-,TRBV6-5,CASSRTGGGNTIYF
TRBJ1-2,-,TRBV12-3/TRBV12-4,CASSPGQVGGYTF
TRBJ2-1,-,TRBV9,CASSVVGSSYNEQFF
TRBJ1-5,-,TRBV7-3,CASSLGVPGTSNQPQHF
TRBJ2-2,-,TRBV28,CASSLRATQGELFF
TRBJ2-2,-,TRBV5-4,CASSPARQGLTGELFF
TRBJ1-2,once,TRBV3-1/TRBV3-2,CASSQGGANYGYTF
TRBJ2-1,-,TRBV5-5,CASSLVQADEQFF
TRBJ1-2,-,TRBV5-1,CASSLLGPLQVPNYGYTF
TRBJ1-1,few,TRBV28,CASSPWTNLNTEAFF
TRBJ1-2,-,TRBV28,CASSQGTYGYTF
TRBJ1-1,-,TRBV20-1,CSASPRALTEAFF
TRBJ2-1,-,TRBV12-3/TRBV12-4,CASSFEKQFF